The rows below give T cell receptor beta chains drawn from one sample of a study of immune heterogeneity within non-small cell lung tumors. TCRdb ran MiXCR on the multiplex PCR reads and lists one entry per CDR3 protein. The data hold roughly 20,000 distinct CDR3 sequences, with around 26% observed a single time. The sample taken for sequencing was lung tumor tissue. These receptors were collected from a man aged 40-55 years with non-small cell lung cancer. Each CDR3 is given with its conserved first and last residue. Each record gives: D gene, CDR3 length, V gene, J gene, clone size, CDR3 DNA, CDR3 protein. A D gene is named only where the DNA matches it firmly. For some rows the clone size is stated as once, few or many, or as a class when expanded; others skip it.

d_gene: TRBD1; len: 18; v_gene: TRBV5-1; j_gene: TRBJ2-2; abundance: NA; CDR3nt: TGCGCCAGCAGCTTGACGTTTGGTGGGACAGGGGGCACCGGGGAGCTGTTTTTT; CDR3aa: CASSLTFGGTGGTGELFF
d_gene: TRBD1; len: 12; v_gene: TRBV19; j_gene: TRBJ1-1; abundance: NA; CDR3nt: TGTGCCAGTAGTTGGGACAGGGGCGAAGCTTTCTTT; CDR3aa: CASSWDRGEAFF
d_gene: TRBD2; len: 14; v_gene: TRBV20-1; j_gene: TRBJ2-1; abundance: NA; CDR3nt: TGCAGTGCTAGTTTCCCCGGGAGGTACAATGAGCAGTTCTTC; CDR3aa: CSASFPGRYNEQFF
d_gene: NA; len: 17; v_gene: TRBV7-8; j_gene: TRBJ1-4; abundance: NA; CDR3nt: TGTGCCAGCAGCTTAGGTTCTTCTGGGGTGATTAATGAAAAACTGTTTTTT; CDR3aa: CASSLGSSGVINEKLFF
d_gene: NA; len: 15; v_gene: TRBV5-1; j_gene: TRBJ2-2; abundance: NA; CDR3nt: TGCGCCAGCAGTCAGGGGGGGACTCACACCGGGGAGCTGTTTTTT; CDR3aa: CASSQGGTHTGELFF
d_gene: TRBD1; len: 13; v_gene: TRBV3-1; j_gene: TRBJ1-6; abundance: NA; CDR3nt: TGTGCCAGCAAAAGGGGGCGAGATTCACCCCTCCACTTT; CDR3aa: CASKRGRDSPLHF
d_gene: NA; len: 13; v_gene: TRBV6-1; j_gene: TRBJ1-5; abundance: many; CDR3nt: TGTGCCAGCAGGGGTTCCTGGGATCAGCCCCAGCATTTT; CDR3aa: CASRGSWDQPQHF
d_gene: NA; len: 14; v_gene: TRBV6-1; j_gene: TRBJ2-7; abundance: NA; CDR3nt: TGTGCCAGCAAACGCGGGACCCCGCCCTACGAGCAGTACTTC; CDR3aa: CASKRGTPPYEQYF
d_gene: TRBD2; len: 16; v_gene: TRBV5-6; j_gene: TRBJ2-7; abundance: few; CDR3nt: TGTGCCAGCAGCTGGGGACTAGCGGGATTCTCCTACGAGCAGTACTTC; CDR3aa: CASSWGLAGFSYEQYF
d_gene: TRBD1; len: 15; v_gene: TRBV30; j_gene: TRBJ1-4; abundance: few; CDR3nt: TGTGCCTACACCCCGCCGGGGACAGTTAATGAAAAACTGTTTTTT; CDR3aa: CAYTPPGTVNEKLFF
d_gene: TRBD2; len: 14; v_gene: TRBV20-1; j_gene: TRBJ2-7; abundance: medium-sized; CDR3nt: TGCAGTGCTAGAGATGCACTAGCGGACTACGAGCAGTACTTC; CDR3aa: CSARDALADYEQYF
d_gene: NA; len: 10; v_gene: TRBV6-2/TRBV6-3; j_gene: TRBJ1-1; abundance: many; CDR3nt: TGTGCCAGCCCGGAAACTGAAGCTTTCTTT; CDR3aa: CASPETEAFF
d_gene: NA; len: 13; v_gene: TRBV2; j_gene: TRBJ2-7; abundance: many; CDR3nt: TGTGCCAGCAATACCCAAAAAGGCTACGAGCAGTACTTC; CDR3aa: CASNTQKGYEQYF
d_gene: NA; len: 12; v_gene: TRBV7-9; j_gene: TRBJ1-3; abundance: NA; CDR3nt: TGTGCCAGCAGCGCCGAAGGAAACACCATATATTTT; CDR3aa: CASSAEGNTIYF
d_gene: NA; len: 14; v_gene: TRBV5-1; j_gene: TRBJ2-5; abundance: NA; CDR3nt: TGCGCCAGCAGCTTACAATGGACAGAAGAGACCCCGTACTTC; CDR3aa: CASSLQWTEETPYF
d_gene: TRBD1; len: 15; v_gene: TRBV9; j_gene: TRBJ1-2; abundance: few; CDR3nt: TGTGCCAGCAGCACAGGCCATCAGGGGGCGGGTGGCTACACCTTC; CDR3aa: CASSTGHQGAGGYTF
d_gene: TRBD2; len: 18; v_gene: TRBV6-5; j_gene: TRBJ2-6; abundance: NA; CDR3nt: TGTGCCAGCAGTTCTCCGGGACTAGCGGGCTCCGGGGCCAACGTCCTGACTTTC; CDR3aa: CASSSPGLAGSGANVLTF
d_gene: NA; len: 15; v_gene: TRBV4-1; j_gene: TRBJ1-3; abundance: NA; CDR3nt: TGCGCCAGCAGCCTTACAGAACGCTCTGGAAACACCATATATTTT; CDR3aa: CASSLTERSGNTIYF
d_gene: TRBD1; len: 14; v_gene: TRBV20-1; j_gene: TRBJ2-2; abundance: few; CDR3nt: TGCAGTGCAAGGACAGGGGGGAACACCGGGGAGCTGTTTTTT; CDR3aa: CSARTGGNTGELFF
d_gene: TRBD1; len: 18; v_gene: TRBV7-8; j_gene: TRBJ1-1; abundance: NA; CDR3nt: TGTGCCAGCAGCTTAGTAATCGGGACAGGGGACGTTAACACTGAAGCTTTCTTT; CDR3aa: CASSLVIGTGDVNTEAFF
d_gene: TRBD2; len: 15; v_gene: TRBV20-1; j_gene: TRBJ2-1; abundance: NA; CDR3nt: TGCAGTGCTAGCGGTGGACTAGCGGGAGGGATTGAGCAGTTCTTC; CDR3aa: CSASGGLAGGIEQFF
d_gene: NA; len: 16; v_gene: TRBV20-1; j_gene: TRBJ2-1; abundance: NA; CDR3nt: TGCAGTGCTAGAGACCCTAGAGTAAGTACGTTCAATGAGCAGTTCTTC; CDR3aa: CSARDPRVSTFNEQFF
d_gene: TRBD2; len: 14; v_gene: TRBV27; j_gene: TRBJ2-1; abundance: medium-sized; CDR3nt: TGTGCCAGCAGTGCTATAGCGGGATACAATGAGCAGTTCTTC; CDR3aa: CASSAIAGYNEQFF
d_gene: NA; len: 15; v_gene: TRBV7-2; j_gene: TRBJ2-2; abundance: few; CDR3nt: TGTGCCAGCAGCTCCGGGGGAACGAACACCGGGGAGCTGTTTTTT; CDR3aa: CASSSGGTNTGELFF
d_gene: NA; len: 15; v_gene: TRBV4-1; j_gene: TRBJ1-2; abundance: large; CDR3nt: TGCGCCAGCAGCCAAGAGCCAGGTCGTCACTATGGCTACACCTTC; CDR3aa: CASSQEPGRHYGYTF
d_gene: NA; len: 16; v_gene: TRBV5-6; j_gene: TRBJ1-1; abundance: few; CDR3nt: TGTGCCAGCAGCTTTTCAGGCATACAGGGGAACACTGAAGCTTTCTTT; CDR3aa: CASSFSGIQGNTEAFF
d_gene: TRBD2; len: 17; v_gene: TRBV7-2; j_gene: TRBJ2-5; abundance: few; CDR3nt: TGTGCCAGCAGCTTAGATAGCGGGAGTTTCCTTGGCGAGACCCAGTACTTC; CDR3aa: CASSLDSGSFLGETQYF
d_gene: NA; len: 14; v_gene: TRBV3-1; j_gene: TRBJ2-5; abundance: many; CDR3nt: TGTGCCAGCAGCCCTGCAGGACGTCAAGAGACCCAGTACTTC; CDR3aa: CASSPAGRQETQYF
d_gene: NA; len: 12; v_gene: TRBV2; j_gene: TRBJ1-1; abundance: many; CDR3nt: TGTGCCAGCGGGCGGGTGAACACTGAAGCTTTCTTT; CDR3aa: CASGRVNTEAFF
d_gene: TRBD2; len: 16; v_gene: TRBV4-1; j_gene: TRBJ2-7; abundance: few; CDR3nt: TGCGCCAGCAGCCAAGAGAAAGCGGGAGGCCCCTACGAGCAGTACTTC; CDR3aa: CASSQEKAGGPYEQYF
d_gene: NA; len: 14; v_gene: TRBV3-2; j_gene: TRBJ2-7; abundance: NA; CDR3nt: TGTGCCAGCAGCCCCAGGCAGCGGGGCTACGAGCAGTACTTC; CDR3aa: CASSPRQRGYEQYF
d_gene: TRBD2; len: 13; v_gene: TRBV15; j_gene: TRBJ2-1; abundance: many; CDR3nt: TGTGCCATCTCGGCGGGAGGGTACAATGAGCAGTTCTTC; CDR3aa: CAISAGGYNEQFF
d_gene: TRBD2; len: 15; v_gene: TRBV6-2/TRBV6-3; j_gene: TRBJ2-7; abundance: many; CDR3nt: TGTGCCAGCACCCAGGAAGGGACTAGCGGGAACGAGCAGTACTTC; CDR3aa: CASTQEGTSGNEQYF
d_gene: NA; len: 13; v_gene: TRBV2; j_gene: TRBJ1-5; abundance: NA; CDR3nt: TGTGCCAGCAGTGGAGGGGGCAATCAGCCCCAGCATTTT; CDR3aa: CASSGGGNQPQHF
d_gene: NA; len: 15; v_gene: TRBV11-2; j_gene: TRBJ2-5; abundance: NA; CDR3nt: TGTGCCAGCAGCTTAGGGGGGGCCTCCCAAGAGACCCAGAACTTC; CDR3aa: CASSLGGASQETQNF
d_gene: TRBD2; len: 15; v_gene: TRBV9; j_gene: TRBJ2-3; abundance: NA; CDR3nt: TGTGCCAGCAGCACCGGCCCGGGAGGGTTCGATACGCAGTATTTT; CDR3aa: CASSTGPGGFDTQYF
d_gene: TRBD1; len: 16; v_gene: TRBV2; j_gene: TRBJ1-3; abundance: NA; CDR3nt: TGTGCCGGCAGTGCTGAGGGGGCGCGCTCTGGAAACACCATATATTTT; CDR3aa: CAGSAEGARSGNTIYF
d_gene: NA; len: 15; v_gene: TRBV7-2; j_gene: TRBJ2-6; abundance: NA; CDR3nt: TGTGCCAGCAGTGCTGGGGCAACTGGGGCCAACGTACTGACTTTC; CDR3aa: CASSAGATGANVLTF
d_gene: TRBD1; len: 14; v_gene: TRBV28; j_gene: TRBJ1-1; abundance: medium-sized; CDR3nt: TGTGCCAGCAGGTCAGTCAGGGGGCAAGCTGAAGCTTTCTTT; CDR3aa: CASRSVRGQAEAFF
d_gene: TRBD2; len: 16; v_gene: TRBV5-6; j_gene: TRBJ2-5; abundance: NA; CDR3nt: TGTGCCAGCAGCTCTGGACTAGCGCCGCCCCAAGAGACCCAGTACTTC; CDR3aa: CASSSGLAPPQETQYF
d_gene: TRBD1; len: 16; v_gene: TRBV28; j_gene: TRBJ1-2; abundance: many; CDR3nt: TGTGCCAGCAGTATTTCCCTCCCGGGACAGGGTTCTGGCTACACCTTC; CDR3aa: CASSISLPGQGSGYTF
d_gene: NA; len: 17; v_gene: TRBV20-1; j_gene: TRBJ2-2; abundance: many; CDR3nt: TGCAGTGCTAGAGACTCCGCGGGCAAAGCGGGCACCGGGGAGCTGTTTTTT; CDR3aa: CSARDSAGKAGTGELFF
d_gene: NA; len: 16; v_gene: TRBV5-6; j_gene: TRBJ2-7; abundance: NA; CDR3nt: TGTGCCAGCAGCTTTTTGATCAGGGGAGCTTATGACGAGCAGTACTTC; CDR3aa: CASSFLIRGAYDEQYF
d_gene: NA; len: 16; v_gene: TRBV18; j_gene: TRBJ2-1; abundance: few; CDR3nt: TGTGCCAGCTCACCACCGTTCGCCAGGTCTGACGATGAGCAGTTCTTC; CDR3aa: CASSPPFARSDDEQFF
d_gene: NA; len: 13; v_gene: TRBV15; j_gene: TRBJ2-5; abundance: NA; CDR3nt: TGTGCCACCAGCAGAGATCCAGGAGAGACCCAGTACTTC; CDR3aa: CATSRDPGETQYF
d_gene: NA; len: 12; v_gene: TRBV2; j_gene: TRBJ2-3; abundance: few; CDR3nt: TGTGCCAGCATGTCCCTCACAGATACGCAGTATTTT; CDR3aa: CASMSLTDTQYF
d_gene: TRBD2; len: 15; v_gene: TRBV18; j_gene: TRBJ2-3; abundance: few; CDR3nt: TGTGCCAGCTCACCACGACTAGCGACGTCAGATACGAAGTATTTT; CDR3aa: CASSPRLATSDTKYF
d_gene: NA; len: 15; v_gene: TRBV5-1; j_gene: TRBJ2-3; abundance: NA; CDR3nt: TGCGCCAGCAGCTACCAGGGGTCTATCACAGATACGCAGTATTTT; CDR3aa: CASSYQGSITDTQYF
d_gene: NA; len: 12; v_gene: TRBV3-1; j_gene: TRBJ1-2; abundance: medium-sized; CDR3nt: TGTGCCAGCAGGGGGCTTGATCGTGGCTACACCTTC; CDR3aa: CASRGLDRGYTF
d_gene: NA; len: 12; v_gene: TRBV6-1; j_gene: TRBJ1-2; abundance: NA; CDR3nt: TGTGCCAGCAGCCCCGGATGGCTTGGCTACACCTTC; CDR3aa: CASSPGWLGYTF
d_gene: TRBD1; len: 15; v_gene: TRBV5-1; j_gene: TRBJ2-3; abundance: few; CDR3nt: TGCGCCAGCAGCAACCCGGGACAGGGGGCCGATACGCAGTATTTT; CDR3aa: CASSNPGQGADTQYF
d_gene: NA; len: 11; v_gene: TRBV6-1; j_gene: TRBJ1-4; abundance: few; CDR3nt: TGTGCCAGCAGGGGGAATGAAAAACTGTTTTTT; CDR3aa: CASRGNEKLFF